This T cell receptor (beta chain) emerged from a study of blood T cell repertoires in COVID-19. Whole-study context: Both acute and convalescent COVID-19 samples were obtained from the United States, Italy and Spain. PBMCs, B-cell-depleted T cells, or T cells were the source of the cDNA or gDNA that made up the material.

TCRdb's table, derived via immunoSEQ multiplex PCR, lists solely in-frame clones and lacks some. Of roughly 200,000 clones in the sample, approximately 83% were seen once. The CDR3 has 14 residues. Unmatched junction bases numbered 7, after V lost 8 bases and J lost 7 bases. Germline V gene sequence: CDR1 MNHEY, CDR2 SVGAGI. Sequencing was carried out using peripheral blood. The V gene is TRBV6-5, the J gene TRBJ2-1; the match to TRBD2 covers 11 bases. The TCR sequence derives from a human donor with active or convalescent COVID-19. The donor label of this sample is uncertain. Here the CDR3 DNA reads TGTGCCAGCCGGGTAGCGGGGGGGCAGAATGAGCAGTTCTTC. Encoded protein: CASRVAGGQNEQFF.